This TCR beta chain was sequenced for a study of blood T cell repertoires in COVID-19. About the research overall: COVID-19 samples, acute and convalescent, were from the United States, Italy and Spain. Sample material is recorded as cDNA or gDNA derived from T cells, B-cell-depleted T cells, or PBMCs.

In the authors' methods: Amplification from reference gene primers served as the basis for estimated nucleated cell counts. The table came from immunoSEQ multiplex PCR; TCRdb's copy has only in-frame clones and leaves some out. V, J and clone size derive from that table, while D and trimming were established from the DNA sequence. The sample shows about 73,000 clones, 70% to 80% of them seen only once. Per the germline V gene, CDR1 is LGHDT and CDR2 is YNNKEL (reference sequence). Between the trimmed V and J ends, which lost 2 bases and 3 bases, there was a span of 14 bases. This CDR3 contains 15 residues. Patients from Seattle were sampled longitudinally, starting during active infection.

This chain joins TRBV3-1 (or the pseudogene TRBV3-2) and TRBJ2-7; D unresolved. The origin of this receptor is an older man with COVID-19, enrolled during active disease. The source material was peripheral blood. CDR3 sequence (DNA): TGTGCCAGCAGCCAACGAAACTTTAATATCTACGAGCAGTACTTC. Amino acids: CASSQRNFNIYEQYF.